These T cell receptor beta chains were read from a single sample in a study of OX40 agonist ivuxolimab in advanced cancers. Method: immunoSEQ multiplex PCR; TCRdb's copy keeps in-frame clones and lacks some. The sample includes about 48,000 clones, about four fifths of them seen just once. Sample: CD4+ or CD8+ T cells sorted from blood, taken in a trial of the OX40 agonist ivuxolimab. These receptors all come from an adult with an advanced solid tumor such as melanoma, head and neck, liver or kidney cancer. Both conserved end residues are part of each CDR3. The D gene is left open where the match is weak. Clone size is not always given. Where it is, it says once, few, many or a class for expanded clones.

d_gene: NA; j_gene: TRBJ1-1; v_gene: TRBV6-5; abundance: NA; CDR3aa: CASSEVRAEAFF; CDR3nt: TGTGCCAGCAGTGAAGTCAGGGCTGAAGCTTTCTTT
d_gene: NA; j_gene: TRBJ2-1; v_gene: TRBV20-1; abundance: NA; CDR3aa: CSASSATQAFF; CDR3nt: TGCAGTGCTAGTTCTGCGACCCAGGCGTTCTTC
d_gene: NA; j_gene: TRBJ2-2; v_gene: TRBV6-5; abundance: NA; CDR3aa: CASSYGHNTGELFF; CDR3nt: TGTGCCAGCAGTTACGGCCACAACACCGGGGAGCTGTTTTTT
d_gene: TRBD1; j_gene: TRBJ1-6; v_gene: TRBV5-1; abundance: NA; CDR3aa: CASRGGRDPHNSPLHF; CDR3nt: TGCGCCAGCAGAGGGGGCAGGGACCCCCATAATTCACCCCTCCACTTT
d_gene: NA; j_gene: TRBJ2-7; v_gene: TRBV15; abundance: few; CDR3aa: CATSRDRDYEQYF; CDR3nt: TGTGCCACCAGCAGAGATAGGGACTACGAGCAGTACTTC
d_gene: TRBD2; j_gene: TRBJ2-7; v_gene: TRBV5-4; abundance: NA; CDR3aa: CASSPSGSYEQYF; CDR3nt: TGTGCCAGCAGCCCTAGCGGCTCCTACGAGCAGTACTTC
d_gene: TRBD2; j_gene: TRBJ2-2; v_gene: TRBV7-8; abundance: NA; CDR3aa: CASSGTSGTNTGELFF; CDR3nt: TGTGCCAGCAGCGGGACTAGCGGAACGAACACCGGGGAGCTGTTTTTT
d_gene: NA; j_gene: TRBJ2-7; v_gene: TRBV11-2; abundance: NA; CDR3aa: CASSLGEEQYF; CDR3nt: TGTGCCAGCAGCTTAGGGGAGGAGCAGTACTTC
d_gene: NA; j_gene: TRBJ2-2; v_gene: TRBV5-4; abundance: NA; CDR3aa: CASSLDPGANTGELFF; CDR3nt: TGTGCCAGCAGCTTGGATCCGGGCGCGAACACCGGGGAGCTGTTTTTT
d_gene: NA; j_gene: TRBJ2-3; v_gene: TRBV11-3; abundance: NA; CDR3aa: CASSLEVVCGCVTDTQYF; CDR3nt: TGTGCCAGCAGCTTAGAGGTTGTTTGCGGCTGCGTGACAGATACGCAGTATTTT
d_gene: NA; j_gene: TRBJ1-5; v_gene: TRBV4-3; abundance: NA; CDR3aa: CASSQGTAGPQHF; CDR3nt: TGCGCCAGCAGCCAAGGGACGGCGGGGCCCCAGCATTTT
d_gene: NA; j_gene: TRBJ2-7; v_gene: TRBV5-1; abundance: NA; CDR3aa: CASSSGPDYEQYF; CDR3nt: TGCGCCAGCAGCTCTGGCCCGGACTACGAGCAGTACTTC
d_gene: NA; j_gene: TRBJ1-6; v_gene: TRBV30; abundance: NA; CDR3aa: CACHQTGRSYNSPLHF; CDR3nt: TGTGCCTGCCACCAGACAGGCCGCTCCTATAATTCACCCCTCCACTTT
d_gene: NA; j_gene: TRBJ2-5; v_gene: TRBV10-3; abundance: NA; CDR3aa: CAISEPQETQYF; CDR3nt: TGTGCCATCAGTGAACCCCAAGAGACCCAGTACTTC
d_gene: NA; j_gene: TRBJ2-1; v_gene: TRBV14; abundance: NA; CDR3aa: CASSHGRTTLGNEQFF; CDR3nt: TGTGCCAGCAGCCATGGGCGGACTACCTTGGGGAATGAGCAGTTCTTC
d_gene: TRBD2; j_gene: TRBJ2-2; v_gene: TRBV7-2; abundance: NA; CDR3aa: CASSSGLAGWPGELFF; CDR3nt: TGTGCCAGCAGCTCGGGACTAGCGGGGTGGCCCGGGGAGCTGTTTTTT
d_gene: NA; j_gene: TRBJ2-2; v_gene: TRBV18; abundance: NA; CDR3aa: CASSPSLALNTGELFF; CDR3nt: TGTGCCAGCTCACCCTCCTTAGCCTTGAACACCGGGGAGCTGTTTTTT
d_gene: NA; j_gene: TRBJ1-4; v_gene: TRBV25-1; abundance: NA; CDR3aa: CASSYGNFDEKLFF; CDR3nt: TGTGCCAGCAGTTACGGCAACTTCGATGAAAAACTGTTTTTT
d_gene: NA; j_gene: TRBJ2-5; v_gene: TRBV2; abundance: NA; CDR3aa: CASAKGDRETQYF; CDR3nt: TGTGCCAGCGCGAAGGGGGATAGAGAGACCCAGTACTTC
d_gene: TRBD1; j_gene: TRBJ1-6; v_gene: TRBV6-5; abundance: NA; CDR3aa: CASSYLGQDNSPLHF; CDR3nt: TGTGCCAGCAGTTACCTCGGACAGGATAATTCACCCCTCCACTTT
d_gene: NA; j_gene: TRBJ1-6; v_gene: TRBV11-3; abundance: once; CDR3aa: CASSLEGKTSPLHF; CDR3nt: TGTGCCAGCAGCTTAGAGGGCAAGACTTCACCCCTCCACTTT
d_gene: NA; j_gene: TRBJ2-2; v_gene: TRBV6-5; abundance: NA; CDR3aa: CASMIEQNTGELFF; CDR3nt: TGTGCCAGCATGATCGAGCAGAACACCGGGGAGCTGTTTTTT
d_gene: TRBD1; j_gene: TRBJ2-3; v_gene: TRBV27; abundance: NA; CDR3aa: CASSSGQGGGTDTQYF; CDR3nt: TGTGCCAGCAGTTCGGGACAGGGGGGAGGGACAGATACGCAGTATTTT
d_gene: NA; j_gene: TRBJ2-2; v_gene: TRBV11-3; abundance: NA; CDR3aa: CASMGARTTGELFF; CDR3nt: TGTGCCAGCATGGGGGCGCGAACTACCGGGGAGCTGTTTTTT
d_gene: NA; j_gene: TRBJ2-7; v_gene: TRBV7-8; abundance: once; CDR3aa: CASSIQTRDYEQYF; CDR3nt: TGTGCCAGCAGCATACAGACTAGAGACTACGAGCAGTACTTC
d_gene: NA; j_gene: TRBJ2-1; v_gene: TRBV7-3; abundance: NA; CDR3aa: CASSLMASWDEQFF; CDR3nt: TGTGCCAGCAGCTTAATGGCTAGCTGGGATGAGCAGTTCTTC
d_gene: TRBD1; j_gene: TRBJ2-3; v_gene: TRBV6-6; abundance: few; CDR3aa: CASSPRGRADTQYF; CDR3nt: TGTGCCAGCAGCCCCAGGGGGCGCGCAGATACGCAGTATTTT
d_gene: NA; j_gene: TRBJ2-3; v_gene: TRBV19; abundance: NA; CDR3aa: CASSPQGGPSDTQYF; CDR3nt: TGTGCCAGTAGCCCTCAGGGCGGGCCCTCAGATACGCAGTATTTT
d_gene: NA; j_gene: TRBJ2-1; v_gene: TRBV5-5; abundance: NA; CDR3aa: CASRVDIVNEQFF; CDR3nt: TGTGCCAGCAGAGTCGACATTGTCAATGAGCAGTTCTTC
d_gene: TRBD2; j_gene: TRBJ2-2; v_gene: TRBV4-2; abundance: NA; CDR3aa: CASSPLRGTSNTGELFF; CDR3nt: TGTGCCAGCAGCCCCCTGCGGGGGACTTCGAACACCGGGGAGCTGTTTTTT
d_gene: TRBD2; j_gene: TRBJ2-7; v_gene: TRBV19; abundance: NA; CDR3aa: CASRGEGSYEQYF; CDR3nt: TGTGCCAGCCGAGGGGAGGGCTCCTACGAGCAGTACTTC
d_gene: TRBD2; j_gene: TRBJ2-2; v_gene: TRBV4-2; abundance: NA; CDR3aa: CASSPTGGPGGELFF; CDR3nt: TGTGCCAGCAGCCCAACGGGGGGGCCAGGCGGGGAGCTGTTTTTT
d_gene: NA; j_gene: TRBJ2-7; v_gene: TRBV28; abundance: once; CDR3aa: CASSRGRGEQYF; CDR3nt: TGTGCCAGCAGCCGAGGACGCGGGGAGCAGTACTTC
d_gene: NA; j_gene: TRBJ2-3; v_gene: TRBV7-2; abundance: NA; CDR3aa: CASSLVGTSTDTQYF; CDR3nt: TGTGCCAGCAGCTTAGTTGGGACTAGCACAGATACGCAGTATTTT
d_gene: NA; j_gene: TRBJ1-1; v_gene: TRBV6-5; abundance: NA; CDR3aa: CASCSRGKNTEAFF; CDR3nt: TGTGCCAGTTGTTCACGAGGGAAGAACACTGAAGCTTTCTTT
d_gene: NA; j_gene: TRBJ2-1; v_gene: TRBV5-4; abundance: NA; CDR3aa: CASSRKTGDYNEQFF; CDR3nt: TGTGCCAGCAGCCGTAAAACGGGGGACTACAATGAGCAGTTCTTC
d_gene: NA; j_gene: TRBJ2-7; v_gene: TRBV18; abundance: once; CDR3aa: CASSPNGGSTYEQYF; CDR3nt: TGTGCCAGCTCTCCCAACGGGGGATCAACCTACGAGCAGTACTTC
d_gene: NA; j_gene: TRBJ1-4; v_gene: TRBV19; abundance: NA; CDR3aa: CASSPPVGQPNEKLFF; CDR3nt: TGTGCCAGTAGTCCGCCAGTCGGACAGCCAAATGAAAAACTGTTTTTT
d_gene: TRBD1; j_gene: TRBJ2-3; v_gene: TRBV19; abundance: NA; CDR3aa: CASSRGQGGNTQYF; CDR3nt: TGTGCCAGTAGTAGGGGACAGGGAGGGAATACGCAGTATTTT
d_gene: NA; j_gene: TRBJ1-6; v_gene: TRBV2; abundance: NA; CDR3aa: CASRQGLYNSPLHF; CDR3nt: TGTGCCAGCAGACAGGGACTTTATAATTCACCCCTCCACTTT
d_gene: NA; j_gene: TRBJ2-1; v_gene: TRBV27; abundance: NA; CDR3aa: CASSLSLREGNEQFF; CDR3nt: NA
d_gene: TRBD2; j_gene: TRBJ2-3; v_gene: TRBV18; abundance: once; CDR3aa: CASSPPSSGVTDTQYF; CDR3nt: TGTGCCAGCTCACCACCGTCTAGCGGGGTCACAGATACGCAGTATTTT
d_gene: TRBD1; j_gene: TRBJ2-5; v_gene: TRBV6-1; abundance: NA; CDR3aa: CASSEGAGGQETQYF; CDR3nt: TGTGCCAGCAGTGAAGGGGCAGGGGGACAAGAGACCCAGTACTTC
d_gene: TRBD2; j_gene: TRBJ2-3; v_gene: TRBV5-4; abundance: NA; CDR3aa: CASSASGRDTDTQYF; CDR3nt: TGTGCCAGCAGCGCGAGCGGGAGGGACACAGATACGCAGTATTTT
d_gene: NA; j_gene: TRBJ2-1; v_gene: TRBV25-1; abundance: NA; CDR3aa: CASSAQSGDEQFF; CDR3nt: TGTGCCAGCAGTGCCCAGAGTGGGGATGAGCAGTTCTTC
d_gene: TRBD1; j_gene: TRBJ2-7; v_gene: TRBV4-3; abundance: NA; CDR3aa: CASSHHRRDRDHEQYF; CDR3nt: TGCGCCAGCAGCCATCACCGCCGGGACAGGGACCACGAGCAGTACTTC
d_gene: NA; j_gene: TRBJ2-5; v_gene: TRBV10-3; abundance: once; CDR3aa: CAISGQPQETQYF; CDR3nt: TGTGCCATCAGTGGACAGCCACAAGAGACCCAGTACTTC
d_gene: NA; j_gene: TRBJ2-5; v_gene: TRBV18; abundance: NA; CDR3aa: CASSPNQLQETQYF; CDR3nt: TGTGCCAGCTCACCCAACCAACTCCAAGAGACCCAGTACTTC
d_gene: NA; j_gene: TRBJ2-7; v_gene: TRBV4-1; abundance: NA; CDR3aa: CASSHGYPAHEQYF; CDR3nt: TGCGCCAGCAGCCATGGGTACCCGGCCCACGAGCAGTACTTC